Listed below are T cell receptor beta chains from one sample, sequenced in a study of PD-L1 blockade in urothelial cancer. Generated by immunoSEQ multiplex PCR, the TCRdb table keeps only in-frame clones and is missing some. This table has more than 95,000 clones, around 89% appearing once. The specimen was PBMCs, collected around atezolizumab (anti-PD-L1) treatment. The source is a man aged 55-75 years with urothelial cancer. Each CDR3 is given without its conserved first and last residue. The order of the fields is V gene, CDR3 protein.

v_call: TRBV27; cdr3_aa: ASSWQGLNEKLF
v_call: TRBV4-3; cdr3_aa: ASSLWTGSYEQY
v_call: TRBV4-1; cdr3_aa: ASSQNWQGAYEQY
v_call: TRBV4-1; cdr3_aa: ASSLQGAEDGYT
v_call: TRBV18; cdr3_aa: ASSQNLDRGLVGYT
v_call: TRBV7-9; cdr3_aa: ASSLGVNHGNTEAF
v_call: TRBV14; cdr3_aa: ASSQGRRRGYQETQY
v_call: TRBV7-2; cdr3_aa: ASSTDRNYGYT
v_call: TRBV28; cdr3_aa: ASSLDSYEQY
v_call: TRBV21-1; cdr3_aa: ASSKSRPIRGASGSRKTQY
v_call: TRBV11-2; cdr3_aa: ATGTGGLSGAEAF
v_call: TRBV30; cdr3_aa: AWSGADNQPQH
v_call: TRBV27; cdr3_aa: ASSLWAEQETQY
v_call: TRBV2; cdr3_aa: ASSGKGAPTEAF
v_call: TRBV19; cdr3_aa: ASTVGGEQF
v_call: TRBV28; cdr3_aa: ASSLQGNQETQY
v_call: TRBV4-2; cdr3_aa: ASSQESTTGSGNTIY
v_call: TRBV6-1; cdr3_aa: ASSSQDRVEEQY
v_call: TRBV4-1; cdr3_aa: ASSYEAGQPYNEQF
v_call: TRBV7-2; cdr3_aa: ASSLTGGAQPQH
v_call: TRBV27; cdr3_aa: ASSFGPSEY
v_call: TRBV6-5; cdr3_aa: ASSYSRGRVYNEQF
v_call: TRBV18; cdr3_aa: ASSPLAGNNEQF
v_call: TRBV2; cdr3_aa: ASRTPGQGMNTEAF
v_call: TRBV18; cdr3_aa: ASSQTTGNNQPQH
v_call: TRBV5-4; cdr3_aa: ASSLAGGPVNEQF